This TCR beta chain was obtained from a study of cytomegalovirus exposure and HLA in healthy donors. Primers included in the PCR were 60 Vbeta and 13 Jbeta primers. The assay was immunoSEQ multiplex PCR, and TCRdb's table has in-frame clones only and misses some. The table for this sample gives approximately 140,000 clones. The CDR3 totals 15 residues. V was cut by 4 bases and J by 8 bases, with 21 bases left in between. Germline V lookup: CDR1 SGHRS, CDR2 YFSETQ. The chain links TRBV5-1 to TRBJ1-2, with D maybe TRBD1 (6 bases). Source material: PBMCs. This receptor was obtained from a woman between 50 and 59 years old in good health and CMV-seronegative. For the CDR3, the DNA is TGCGCCAGCAGCCCGACGCTCAGGGGAATTGACGGCTACACCTTC. Protein: CASSPTLRGIDGYTF.